This T cell receptor beta chain was sequenced during a study of T cells in Graves' hyperthyroidism and ophthalmopathy. General observations from the study: Ophthalmopathy stood apart from stable hyperthyroidism in a 13 V-J model.

As for this clonotype: Its target is not known.

TCR beta CDR3 region amplification was performed from RNA transcripts. TCR CDR3 underwent first-round RT-PCR with the HTBI primer set. Each CDR3 protein gets one entry after TCRdb re-called the multiplex PCR reads with MiXCR. The profile shows around 500,000 distinct CDR3 sequences, 15% to 20% of them singletons. V was pared by 10 bases and J by 2 bases, with 11 bases between. In germline, CDR1 is MNHEY, CDR2 SVGEGT. The CDR3 consists of 12 residues. V usage is TRBV6-2 or TRBV6-3 and J usage is TRBJ1-2; maybe TRBD1 (6 bases). Sequencing used blood. This TCR was sampled from a young woman with Graves' ophthalmopathy. The CDR3 sequence is CANLDRNYGYTF. The CDR3 bases are TGTGCCAACTTAGACAGGAACTATGGCTACACCTTC.